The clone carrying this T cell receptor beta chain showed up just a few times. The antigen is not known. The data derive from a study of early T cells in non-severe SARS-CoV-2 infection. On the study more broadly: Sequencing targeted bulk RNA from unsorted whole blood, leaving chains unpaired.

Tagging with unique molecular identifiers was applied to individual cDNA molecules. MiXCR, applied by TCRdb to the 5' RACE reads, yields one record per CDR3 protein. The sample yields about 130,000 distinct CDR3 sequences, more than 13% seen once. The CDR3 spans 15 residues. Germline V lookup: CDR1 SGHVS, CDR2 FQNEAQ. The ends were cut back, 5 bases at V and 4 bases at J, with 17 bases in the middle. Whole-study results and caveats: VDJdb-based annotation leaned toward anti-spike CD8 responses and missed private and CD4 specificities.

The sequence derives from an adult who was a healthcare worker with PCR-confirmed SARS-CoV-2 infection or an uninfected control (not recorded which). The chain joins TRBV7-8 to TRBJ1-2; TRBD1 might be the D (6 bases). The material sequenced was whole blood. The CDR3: CASSPIGAGVYGYTF. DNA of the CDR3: TGTGCCAGCAGCCCCATCGGGGCAGGGGTCTATGGCTACACCTTC.